This T cell receptor (beta chain) was sequenced in a study of technical replicates of blood from a handful of donors. Trimming pared 8 bases from V and 7 bases from J, leaving 20 bases between. CDR3 length: 14 amino acids. Germline CDR1 reads SNHLY; CDR2 reads FYNNEI. Generated by immunoSEQ multiplex PCR, the TCRdb table keeps only in-frame clones and is missing some. The sample has around 100,000 clones, approximately 95% seen once; the top ten hold 0.34%. The J gene is TRBJ2-5, the V gene TRBV2; the D gene is possibly TRBD2 (5 bases). The sequence was obtained from a human donor in good health. The specimen was T cells isolated from PBMCs. This CDR3 reads CASLQDSNRGTQYF. The CDR3 region has the DNA TGTGCCAGCCTCCAGGACTCAAATCGAGGGACCCAGTACTTC.